Each of the 25 T cell receptor beta chains below was sequenced from the same sample in a study of T-cell reconstitution after alpha-beta-depleted transplantation in children. The library targeted TCRbeta and was prepared with unique molecular identifiers. Using its own MiXCR run on the PCR reads, TCRdb lists one record per CDR3 protein. Of some 460,000 distinct CDR3 sequences in the sample, 15% to 20% were seen once. The source material was PBMCs, mostly from graft donor cells, sampled 360 days after TCRalphabeta/CD19-depleted stem cell transplant. These receptors originate from a boy under three years old who had a stem cell transplant for Wiskott-Aldrich syndrome, so the T cells may come from the graft donor.

This clonotype was counted only a few times. J is TRBJ1-4 and V is TRBV15; no clear D. CDR1 LNHNV and CDR2 YYDKDF come from the germline V gene (reference sequence). V gave up 5 bases and J gave up 6 bases, with 10 bases separating them. This CDR3 is built from 13 residues. This chain's CDR3 is CATSLLVDEKLFF. CDR3 sequence (DNA): TGTGCCACCAGCCTCCTGGTGGATGAAAAACTGTTTTTT.

This clonotype has more than one count but fewer than ten. V usage is TRBV5-1 and J usage is TRBJ2-2; D perhaps matches TRBD2 (5 bases). Trimming left V 3 bases short and J 0 bases short, with 12 bases between. The CDR3 runs 16 residues. CDR1 and CDR2 (germline): SGHRS, YFSETQ. The CDR3 DNA sequence: TGCGCCAGCAGCTACCTTCGGGGAGCGAACACCGGGGAGCTGTTTTTT. This sequence encodes CASSYLRGANTGELFF. Looking up the rest from reference TRBV5-1 and TRBJ2-2 gives the full variable domain: KAGVTQTPRYLIKTRGQQVTLSCSPISGHRSVSWYQQTPGQGLQFLFEYFSETQRNKGNFPGRFSGRQFSNSRSEMNVSTLELGDSALYLCASSYLRGANTGELFFGEGSRLTVL.

This chain connects TRBV3-1 to TRBJ2-5; tentative D call: TRBD2 (5 bases). The CDR3 extends over 16 amino acids. The germline V and J ends were trimmed by 0 bases and 2 bases, with 13 bases remaining between them. Germline V lookup: CDR1 LGHDT, CDR2 YNNKEL (reference sequence). CDR3 DNA sequence: TGTGCCAGCAGCCAAGATAAGGCGGGTTTTCAAGAGACCCAGTACTTC. Amino acids: CASSQDKAGFQETQYF.

This clonotype has more than one count but fewer than ten. The chain recombines TRBV20-1 with TRBJ2-1; the match to TRBD2 covers 10 bases. The CDR3 consists of 18 residues. CDR1 DFQATT and CDR2 SNEGSKA come from the germline V gene (reference sequence). The V and J ends lost 1 base and 0 bases, in that order; junction bases with no gene match: 9. The CDR3 DNA reads as TGCAGTGCTAGAGGACGACCGGGACTAGCGACCTCCTACAATGAGCAGTTCTTC. This sequence encodes CSARGRPGLATSYNEQFF.

This clonotype came up a few times. The rearrangement joins TRBV4-1 to TRBJ1-1; 10 positions match TRBD1. The CDR3 loop spans 14 amino acids. Germline loops: CDR1 MGHRA, CDR2 YSYEKL. J lost 6 bases, V lost 4 bases, and 5 bases had no gene match. As DNA, the CDR3 is TGCGCCAGCAGCCTGACAGGGGGCGTCGCTGAAGCTTTCTTT. Protein sequence: CASSLTGGVAEAFF.

This clonotype was observed a few times. This rearrangement joins TRBV6-5 to TRBJ2-1, with TRBD2 matching over 9 bases. The CDR3 totals 16 residues. V lost 4 bases to trimming and J lost 5 bases; unmatched junction nucleotides: 9. Germline CDR1 and CDR2: MNHEY and SVGAGI. CDR3 region: CASSSLETSGNNEQFF. CDR3 coding DNA: TGTGCCAGCAGTTCATTAGAGACTAGCGGAAACAATGAGCAGTTCTTC.

The chain combines TRBV29-1 with TRBJ2-7; D possibly matches TRBD1 or TRBD2 (5 bases each). In germline, CDR1 is SQVTM, CDR2 ANQGSEA. The germline V and J ends were trimmed by 7 bases and 2 bases, with 9 bases remaining between them. The CDR3 has 11 residues. The CDR3 region is CSGRGAYEQYF. CDR3 nucleotide sequence: TGCAGCGGGCGAGGGGCCTACGAGCAGTACTTC.

This clonotype was recorded many times. This sequence joins TRBV2 and TRBJ1-1, with 9 bases matching TRBD1. The CDR3 covers 13 residues. In germline, CDR1 is SNHLY, CDR2 FYNNEI. After removal of 4 bases from V and 5 bases from J, the junction contained 2 bases not matched to a gene. CDR3 in amino acids: CASSGQGGTEAFF. The DNA of the CDR3 is TGTGCCAGCAGTGGACAGGGGGGAACTGAAGCTTTCTTT.

This clonotype has a count of ten or more. The chain is built from TRBV5-1 and TRBJ2-1; no clear D. Germline CDR1 SGHRS, CDR2 YFSETQ. The V and J ends lost 4 bases and 4 bases respectively, with 9 bases between them. The CDR3 has 13 residues. The CDR3 is CASSPGGYNEQFF. As DNA, the CDR3 is TGCGCCAGCAGCCCAGGTGGATACAATGAGCAGTTCTTC.

V gene TRBV6-2 or TRBV6-3 combines with J gene TRBJ1-6, with a tentative D call TRBD1 (6 bases). V was clipped by 5 bases and J by 9 bases, with 35 bases between them. The CDR3 runs 21 residues. Germline V gives CDR1 MNHEY, CDR2 SVGEGT. The CDR3, as DNA: TGTGCCAGCAGTCTCAACCCGTTCCATCTTACAGGGACAAGGTTCATTTCACCCCTCCACTTT. Translated, it gives CASSLNPFHLTGTRFISPLHF.

This clonotype was counted only a few times. This rearrangement joins TRBV29-1 to TRBJ2-5; the D gene could be TRBD1 or TRBD2 (5 bases each). With 3 bases removed from V and 3 bases from J, the gap between germline ends came to 11 bases. CDR1 and CDR2 (germline): SQVTM, ANQGSEA. The CDR3 consists of 13 residues. CDR3 protein: CSVERGPKETQYF. Here the CDR3 DNA reads TGCAGCGTTGAGAGGGGTCCCAAAGAGACCCAGTACTTC.

This sequence joins TRBV5-1 and TRBJ2-1; 11 bases map to TRBD2. Germline V lookup: CDR1 SGHRS, CDR2 YFSETQ. Losses at the gene ends were 5 bases for V and 8 bases for J; bases not matched to a gene: 6. There are 14 residues in the CDR3. CDR3 region: CASRFGTSGDEQFF. The CDR3 DNA is TGCGCCAGCAGATTCGGGACTAGCGGCGATGAGCAGTTCTTC. Full variable domain (rest looked up from reference TRBV5-1 and TRBJ2-1): KAGVTQTPRYLIKTRGQQVTLSCSPISGHRSVSWYQQTPGQGLQFLFEYFSETQRNKGNFPGRFSGRQFSNSRSEMNVSTLELGDSALYLCASRFGTSGDEQFFGPGTRLTVL.

The CDR3 protein is CAISVIGGATETQYF. In nucleotides, the CDR3 is TGTGCCATCAGTGTGATCGGGGGGGCCACGGAGACCCAGTACTTC. The chain is built from TRBV10-3 and TRBJ2-5, with 8 nucleotides matching TRBD2. J was trimmed by 5 bases and V by 4 bases; bases with no gene match: 9. Germline CDR1 reads ENHRY; CDR2 reads SYGVKD. The length of the CDR3 is 15 residues.

This clonotype has more than one count but fewer than ten. The rearrangement uses TRBV24-1 and TRBJ2-1; 11 nucleotides match TRBD2. The CDR3 contains 18 residues. The junction had 10 bases not matched to a gene; V was cut back by 3 bases and J by 4 bases. CDR1 KGHDR and CDR2 SFDVKD come from the germline V gene. The CDR3 region is CATSDESSGRGNYNEQFF. The CDR3 nucleotides are TGTGCCACCAGTGATGAGAGTAGCGGGAGGGGAAATTACAATGAGCAGTTCTTC.

This clonotype was observed many times. The rearrangement joins TRBV20-1 to TRBJ2-3; the D call may be TRBD1 or TRBD2 (5 bases each). The V end was cut by 3 bases, the J end by 2 bases, with 9 bases between. Germline CDR1 reads DFQATT; CDR2 reads SNEGSKA (reference sequence). The CDR3 has 13 amino acids. CDR3 nucleotide sequence: TGCAGTGCTAGCAGGGACCACACAGATACGCAGTATTTT. Amino acids: CSASRDHTDTQYF.

This clonotype was counted a few times. This chain uses TRBV5-1 with TRBJ2-6; no definite D call. CDR3 length equals 15 residues. Trimming removed 6 bases from V and 3 bases from J, with 13 bases in between. Germline CDR1 SGHRS, CDR2 YFSETQ. The CDR3 bases are TGCGCCAGCAAAGAAAGGTTCGTTGGGGCCAACGTCCTGACTTTC. The encoded protein is CASKERFVGANVLTF.

There are a few counts of this clonotype. The gene calls are TRBV20-1 and TRBJ2-1; the D is unclear. Germline V CDR1 and CDR2: DFQATT, SNEGSKA (reference sequence). Trimming pared 3 bases from V and 7 bases from J, leaving 10 bases between. The CDR3 spans 12 residues. CDR3 sequence reads: CSASNYGNEQFF. The CDR3 region has the DNA TGCAGTGCTAGTAACTACGGAAATGAGCAGTTCTTC.

This clonotype was seen a handful of times. The gene calls are TRBV29-1 and TRBJ2-1, with 11 bases fitting TRBD2. V was pared by 6 bases and J by 3 bases, with 4 bases of the junction left unmatched. CDR3 length equals 14 residues. Germline CDR1 reads SQVTM; CDR2 reads ANQGSEA. CDR3 sequence reads: CSVDTSGSYNEQFF. As DNA, the CDR3 is TGCAGCGTCGACACTAGCGGGAGCTACAATGAGCAGTTCTTC.

This clonotype has more than one count but fewer than ten. The chain links TRBV7-8 to TRBJ2-7; 8 bases align to TRBD1. Trimming took 0 bases from V and 7 from J; bases not matched to a gene: 11. Looked up from germline, CDR1 is SGHVS and CDR2 is FQNEAQ. The CDR3 has 16 residues. The CDR3 DNA reads as TGTGCCAGCAGCTTAGCTTATGGGACAGGTTCCCGTGAGCAGTACTTC. It codes for CASSLAYGTGSREQYF.

This clonotype showed up just a few times. The chain is built from TRBV12-3 or TRBV12-4 and TRBJ2-6; D ambiguous. The V gene lost 7 bases and the J gene lost 0 bases, with 7 bases spanning the gap. This CDR3 has 14 amino acids. In nucleotides, the CDR3 is TGTGCCAGCACCTGGGCCTCTGGGGCCAACGTCCTGACTTTC. Encoded protein: CASTWASGANVLTF.

The chain uses TRBV3-1 and TRBJ2-7; D possibly matches TRBD1 or TRBD2 (5 bases each). Germline CDR1 reads LGHDT; CDR2 reads YNNKEL (reference sequence). The CDR3 is 15 amino acids. V lost 1 base to trimming and J lost 2 bases, with 12 bases between them. The DNA of the CDR3 is TGTGCCAGCAGCCAAGGGGGGTTAGCGCCCTACGAGCAGTACTTC. Amino acid sequence: CASSQGGLAPYEQYF.

V usage is TRBV20-1 and J usage is TRBJ1-4, with D hard to call. CDR1 and CDR2 from the germline V gene are DFQATT and SNEGSKA (reference sequence). The CDR3 loop spans 13 amino acids. Trimming cost V 7 bases and J 3 bases, with 12 bases left between them. The CDR3 coding sequence is TGCAGTGTACACCGACTGCCTAATGAAAAACTGTTTTTT. Translation: CSVHRLPNEKLFF.

The gene calls are TRBV7-6 and TRBJ2-1; D is uncertain. This CDR3 contains 13 residues. The V end lost 2 bases, the J end lost 2 bases, and 4 bases lay between the germline ends. Per the germline V gene, CDR1 is SGHVS and CDR2 is FNYEAQ. As DNA, the CDR3 is TGTGCCAGCAGCTTACCACCCTACAATGAGCAGTTCTTC. Translated, it gives CASSLPPYNEQFF.

The J gene is TRBJ2-7, the V gene TRBV5-4; a weak D match, TRBD1 (6 bases). The ends were cut back, 5 bases at V and 5 bases at J, with 14 bases in the middle. From germline, CDR1 is SGHNT and CDR2 YYREEE (reference sequence). The CDR3 is made up of 13 amino acids. The CDR3, as DNA: TGTGCCAGCAGAGTGAGCAGGGGCGACGAGCAGTACTTC. Its protein is CASRVSRGDEQYF.

This clonotype was counted only a few times. The chain carries TRBV15 and TRBJ2-7, with D unresolved. Looked up from germline, CDR1 is LNHNV and CDR2 is YYDKDF (reference sequence). This CDR3 has 15 residues. Trimming cost V 5 bases and J 0 bases, with 14 bases left between them. Here the CDR3 reads CATSPTHYSSYEQYF. In nucleotides, the CDR3 is TGTGCCACCAGCCCTACGCACTATTCCTCCTACGAGCAGTACTTC.